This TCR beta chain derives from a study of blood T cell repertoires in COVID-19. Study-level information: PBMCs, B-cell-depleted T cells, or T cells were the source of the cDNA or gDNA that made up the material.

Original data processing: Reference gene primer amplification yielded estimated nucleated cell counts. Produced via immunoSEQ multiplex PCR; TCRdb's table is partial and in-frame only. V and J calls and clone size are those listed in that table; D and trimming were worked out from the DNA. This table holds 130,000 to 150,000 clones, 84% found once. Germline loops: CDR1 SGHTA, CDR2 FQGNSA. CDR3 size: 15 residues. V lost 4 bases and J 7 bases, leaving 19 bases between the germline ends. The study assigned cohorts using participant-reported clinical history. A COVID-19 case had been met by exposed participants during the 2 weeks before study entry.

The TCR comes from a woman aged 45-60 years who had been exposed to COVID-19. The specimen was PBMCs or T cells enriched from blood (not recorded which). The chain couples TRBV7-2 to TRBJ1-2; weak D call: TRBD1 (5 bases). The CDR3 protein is CASSSAHPGGTGYTF. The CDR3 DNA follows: TGTGCCAGCAGCTCCGCTCACCCCGGGGGAACTGGCTACACCTTC.